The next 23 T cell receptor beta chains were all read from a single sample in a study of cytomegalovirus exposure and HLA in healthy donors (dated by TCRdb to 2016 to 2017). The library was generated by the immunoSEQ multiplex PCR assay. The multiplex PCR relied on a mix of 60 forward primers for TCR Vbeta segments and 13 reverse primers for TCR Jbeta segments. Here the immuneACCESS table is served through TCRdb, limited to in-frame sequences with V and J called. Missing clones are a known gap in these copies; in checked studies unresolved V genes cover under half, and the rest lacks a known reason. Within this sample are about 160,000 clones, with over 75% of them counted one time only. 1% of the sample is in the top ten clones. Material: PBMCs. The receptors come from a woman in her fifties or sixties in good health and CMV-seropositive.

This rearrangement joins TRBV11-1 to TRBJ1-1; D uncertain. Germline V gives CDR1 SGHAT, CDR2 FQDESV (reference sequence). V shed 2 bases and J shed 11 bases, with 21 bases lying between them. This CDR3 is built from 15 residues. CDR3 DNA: TGTGCCAGCAGCTTAAATACCGGAGGGTCCGTGGTTGCTTTCTTT. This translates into CASSLNTGGSVVAFF.

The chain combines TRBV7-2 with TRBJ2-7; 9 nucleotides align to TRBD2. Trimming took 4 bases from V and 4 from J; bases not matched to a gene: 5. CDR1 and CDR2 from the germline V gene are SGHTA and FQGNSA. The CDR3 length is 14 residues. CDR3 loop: CASSSWTSEYEQYF. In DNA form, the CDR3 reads TGTGCCAGCAGCTCCTGGACTAGCGAGTACGAGCAGTACTTC.

CDR3 coding DNA: TGTGCCAGCAGTTTACGACTAGCGGGGACAGATACGCAGTATTTT. Its protein is CASSLRLAGTDTQYF. The chain is built from TRBV28 and TRBJ2-3; 11 nucleotides align to TRBD2. Looked up from germline, CDR1 is MDHEN and CDR2 is SYDVKM. The V gene end was trimmed by 2 bases and the J gene end by 3 bases; junction bases not matched to a gene: 1. This CDR3 spans 15 amino acids.

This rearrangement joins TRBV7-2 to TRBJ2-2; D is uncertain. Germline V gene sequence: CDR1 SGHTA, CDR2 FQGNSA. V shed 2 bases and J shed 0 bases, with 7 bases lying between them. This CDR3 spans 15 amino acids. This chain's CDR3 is CASSLTPANTGELFF. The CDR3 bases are TGTGCCAGCAGCTTAACGCCAGCGAACACCGGGGAGCTGTTTTTT.

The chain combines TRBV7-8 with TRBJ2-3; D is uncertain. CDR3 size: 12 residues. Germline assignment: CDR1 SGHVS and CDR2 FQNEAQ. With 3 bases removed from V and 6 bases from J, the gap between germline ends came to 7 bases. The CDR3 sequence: CASSFVEDTQYF. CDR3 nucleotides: TGTGCCAGCAGCTTTGTTGAGGATACGCAGTATTTT.

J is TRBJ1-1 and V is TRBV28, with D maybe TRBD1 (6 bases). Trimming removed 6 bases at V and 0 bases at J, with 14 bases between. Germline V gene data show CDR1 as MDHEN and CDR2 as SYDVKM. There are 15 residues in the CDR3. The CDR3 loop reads CASRVGGGLNTEAFF. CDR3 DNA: TGTGCCAGCAGGGTGGGAGGGGGTTTGAACACTGAAGCTTTCTTT.

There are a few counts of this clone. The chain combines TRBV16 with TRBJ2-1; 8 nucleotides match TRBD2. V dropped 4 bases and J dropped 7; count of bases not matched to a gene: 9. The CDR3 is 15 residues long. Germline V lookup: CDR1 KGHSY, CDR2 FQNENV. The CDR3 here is CASSLRGTRMNEQFF. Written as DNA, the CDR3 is TGTGCCAGCAGCCTGAGGGGGACTAGAATGAATGAGCAGTTCTTC.

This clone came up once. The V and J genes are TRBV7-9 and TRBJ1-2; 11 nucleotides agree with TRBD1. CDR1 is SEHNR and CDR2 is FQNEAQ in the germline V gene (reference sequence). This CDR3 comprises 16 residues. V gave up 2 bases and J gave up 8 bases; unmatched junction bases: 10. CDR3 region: CASSLLPGQGEFGYTF. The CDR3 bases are TGTGCCAGCAGCTTACTCCCGGGACAGGGGGAGTTCGGCTACACCTTC. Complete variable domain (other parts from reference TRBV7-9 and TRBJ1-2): DTGVSQNPRHKITKRGQNVTFRCDPISEHNRLYWYRQTLGQGPEFLTYFQNEAQLEKSRLLSDRFSAERPKGSFSTLEIQRTEQGDSAMYLCASSLLPGQGEFGYTFGSGTRLTVV.

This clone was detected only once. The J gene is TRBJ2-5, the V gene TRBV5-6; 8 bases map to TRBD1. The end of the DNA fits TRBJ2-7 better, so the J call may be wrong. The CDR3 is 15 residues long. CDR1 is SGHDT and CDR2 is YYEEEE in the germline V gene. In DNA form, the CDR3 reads TGTGCCAGCAGCCCAGACAGGGGTAGGTTCTCCGAGCAGTACTTC. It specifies CASSPDRGRFSEQYF.

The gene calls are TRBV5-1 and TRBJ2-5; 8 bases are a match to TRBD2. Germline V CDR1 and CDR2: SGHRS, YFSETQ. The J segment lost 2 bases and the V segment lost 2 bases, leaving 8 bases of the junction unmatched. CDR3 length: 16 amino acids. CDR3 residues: CASSLYSGGAQETQYF. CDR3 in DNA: TGCGCCAGCAGCTTATACTCGGGGGGGGCTCAAGAGACCCAGTACTTC.

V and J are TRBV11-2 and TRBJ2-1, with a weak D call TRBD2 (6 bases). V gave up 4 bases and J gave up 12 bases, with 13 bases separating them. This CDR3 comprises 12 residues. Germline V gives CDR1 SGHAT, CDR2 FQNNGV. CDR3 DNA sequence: TGTGCCAGCAGCTATAGCGGCCTTAGGCAGTTCTTC. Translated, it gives CASSYSGLRQFF.

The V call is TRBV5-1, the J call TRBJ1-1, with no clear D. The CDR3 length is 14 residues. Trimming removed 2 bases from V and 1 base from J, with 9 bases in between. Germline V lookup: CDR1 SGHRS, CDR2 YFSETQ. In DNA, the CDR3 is TGCGCCAGCAGCTTTCAAGCGGCGAACACTGAAGCTTTCTTT. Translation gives CASSFQAANTEAFF.

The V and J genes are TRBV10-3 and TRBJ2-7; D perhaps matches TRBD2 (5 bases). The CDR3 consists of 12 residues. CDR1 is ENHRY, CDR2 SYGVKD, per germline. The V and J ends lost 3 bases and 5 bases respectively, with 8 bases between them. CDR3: CAISDSGNEQYF. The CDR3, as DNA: TGTGCCATCAGTGATTCGGGGAACGAGCAGTACTTC.

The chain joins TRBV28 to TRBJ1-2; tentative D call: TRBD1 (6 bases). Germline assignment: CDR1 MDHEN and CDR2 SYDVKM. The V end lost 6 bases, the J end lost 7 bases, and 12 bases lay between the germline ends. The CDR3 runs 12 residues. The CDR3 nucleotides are TGTGCCAGCAGCTCGGGGGGGCCTGGCTACACCTTC. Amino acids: CASSSGGPGYTF.

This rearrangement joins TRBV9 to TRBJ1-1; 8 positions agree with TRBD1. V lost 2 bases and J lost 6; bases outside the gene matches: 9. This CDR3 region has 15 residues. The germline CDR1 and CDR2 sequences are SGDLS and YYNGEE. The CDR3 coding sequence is TGTGCCAGCAGCGTCCTACAGGGGGGGAGGGCTGAAGCTTTCTTT. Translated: CASSVLQGGRAEAFF.

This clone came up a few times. The CDR3 is CAISGLGGPDTDTQYF. The CDR3 region has the DNA TGTGCCATCAGCGGACTGGGGGGTCCTGACACAGATACGCAGTATTTT. The V gene is TRBV10-3, the J gene TRBJ2-3; TRBD2 might be the D (6 bases). The CDR3 sequence is 16 residues long. Trimming cost V 6 bases and J 2 bases, with 18 bases left between them. Germline CDR1 ENHRY, CDR2 SYGVKD.

This CDR3 reads CASSLALIGGPSGNTIYF. The DNA of the CDR3 is TGTGCCAGCAGCTTAGCCCTAATCGGGGGGCCGTCTGGAAACACCATATATTTT. The rearrangement links TRBV7-9 to TRBJ1-3; D possibly corresponds to TRBD1 (6 bases). V gave up 0 bases and J gave up 1 base, with 16 bases separating them. This CDR3 comprises 18 residues. CDR1 SEHNR and CDR2 FQNEAQ come from the germline V gene (reference sequence).

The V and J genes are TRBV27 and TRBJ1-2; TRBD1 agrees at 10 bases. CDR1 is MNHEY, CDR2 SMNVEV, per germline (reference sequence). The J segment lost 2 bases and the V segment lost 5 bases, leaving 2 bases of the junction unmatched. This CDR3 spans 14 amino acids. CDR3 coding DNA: TGTGCCAGCAGTCGGACAGGGGGAAACTATGGCTACACCTTC. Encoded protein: CASSRTGGNYGYTF.

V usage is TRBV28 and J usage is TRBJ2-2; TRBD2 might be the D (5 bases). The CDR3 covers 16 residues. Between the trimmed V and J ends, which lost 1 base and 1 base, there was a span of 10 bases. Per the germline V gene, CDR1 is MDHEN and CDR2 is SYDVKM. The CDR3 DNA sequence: TGTGCCAGCAGTTTATCGGCTAGCAGGAACACCGGGGAGCTGTTTTTT. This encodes CASSLSASRNTGELFF.

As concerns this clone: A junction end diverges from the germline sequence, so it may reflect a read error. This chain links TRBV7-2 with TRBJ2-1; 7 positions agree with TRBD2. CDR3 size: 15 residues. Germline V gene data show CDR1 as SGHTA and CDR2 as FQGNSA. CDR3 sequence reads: CASTLPGTTNNEQFF. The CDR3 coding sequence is TGTGCCAGCACCTTACCCGGGACTACTAACAATGAGCAGTTCTTC. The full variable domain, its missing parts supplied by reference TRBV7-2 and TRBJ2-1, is GAGVSQSPSNKVTEKGKDVELRCDPISGHTALYWYRQSLGQGLEFLIYFQGNSAPDKSGLPSDRFSAERTGGSVSTLTIQRTQQEDSAVYLCASTLPGTTNNEQFFGPGTRLTVL.

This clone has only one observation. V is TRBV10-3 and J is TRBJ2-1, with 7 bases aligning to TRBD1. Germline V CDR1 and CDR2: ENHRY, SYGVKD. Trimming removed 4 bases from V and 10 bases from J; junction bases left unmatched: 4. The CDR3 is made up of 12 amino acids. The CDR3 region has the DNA TGTGCCATCAGTGGACAGGGAAAGGAGCAGTTCTTC. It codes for CAISGQGKEQFF.

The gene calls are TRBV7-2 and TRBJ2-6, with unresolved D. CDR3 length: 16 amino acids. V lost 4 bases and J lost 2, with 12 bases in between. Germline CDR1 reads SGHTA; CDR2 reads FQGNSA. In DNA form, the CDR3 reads TGTGCCAGCAGCTCACTTTTTCGGGCTGGGGCCAACGTCCTGACTTTC. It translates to CASSSLFRAGANVLTF.

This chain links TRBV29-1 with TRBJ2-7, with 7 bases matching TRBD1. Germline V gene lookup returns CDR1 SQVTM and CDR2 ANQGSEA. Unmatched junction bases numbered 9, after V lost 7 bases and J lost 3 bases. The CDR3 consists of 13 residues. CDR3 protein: CSAVDRAVYEQYF. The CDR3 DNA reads TGCAGCGCCGTAGACAGGGCGGTCTACGAGCAGTACTTC.